This T cell receptor (beta chain) is drawn from a study of blood T cell repertoires in COVID-19. Study-wide background: Sites in the United States, Italy and Spain provided acute and convalescent COVID-19 samples. T cells, B-cell-depleted T cells, or PBMCs supplied cDNA or gDNA.

Allocation to cohorts depended on clinical history reported by the participants. Germline CDR1 reads SGDLS; CDR2 reads YYNGEE. After removal of 0 bases from V and 6 bases from J, the junction contained 4 bases not matched to a gene. CDR3 size: 14 residues. In the study's own analysis: Counts of nucleated cells, estimated from reference gene primer amplification, were obtained. Libraries were prepared by immunoSEQ multiplex PCR; TCRdb keeps only in-frame clonotypes and omits some of them. The DNA gave D and trimming, while V, J and clone size come from that table. The sample includes 150,000 to 200,000 clones, 84% of them seen just once. This clone has a handful of counts.

The V gene is TRBV9, the J gene TRBJ2-7; 9 bases fit TRBD1. The sequencing input was PBMCs or T cells enriched from blood (not recorded which). The receptor was derived from a woman aged 50 to 60 who had recovered from COVID-19. The CDR3 loop reads CASSVEGQGPEQYF. CDR3 nucleotide sequence: TGTGCCAGCAGCGTAGAGGGACAGGGTCCCGAGCAGTACTTC.